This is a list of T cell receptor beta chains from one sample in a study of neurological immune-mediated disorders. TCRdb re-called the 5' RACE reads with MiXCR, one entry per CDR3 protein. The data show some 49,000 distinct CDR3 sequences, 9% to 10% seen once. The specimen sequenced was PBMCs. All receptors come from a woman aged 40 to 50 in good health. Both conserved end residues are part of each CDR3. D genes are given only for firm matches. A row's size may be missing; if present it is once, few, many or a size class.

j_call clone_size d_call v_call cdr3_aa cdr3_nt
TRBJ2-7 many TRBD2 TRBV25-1 CASSDYPRGDPGDF TGTGCCAGCAGTGACTACCCCCGGGGGGACCCCGGTGATTTC
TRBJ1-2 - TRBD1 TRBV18 CASSLGTGDGYTF TGTGCCAGCTCACTAGGGACAGGGGATGGCTACACCTTC
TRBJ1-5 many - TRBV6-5 CASSYSGRLNQPQHF TGTGCCAGCAGTTACTCGGGCAGGCTCAATCAGCCCCAGCATTTT
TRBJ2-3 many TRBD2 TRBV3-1 CASRTAGVTDTQYF TGTGCCAGCAGAACGGCGGGAGTAACAGATACGCAGTATTTT
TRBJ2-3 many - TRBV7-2 CASSSPGVTDTQYF TGTGCCAGCAGCTCCCCAGGGGTAACAGATACGCAGTATTTT
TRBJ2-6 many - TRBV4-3 CASSQGGLSGANVLTF TGCGCCAGCAGCCAAGGGGGCCTCTCTGGGGCCAACGTCCTGACTTTC
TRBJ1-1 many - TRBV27 CASSLMMNTEAFF TGTGCCAGCAGTTTAATGATGAACACTGAAGCTTTCTTT
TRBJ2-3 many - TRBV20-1 CSARDLDGRDTQYF TGCAGTGCTAGAGATCTTGACGGGCGTGATACGCAGTATTTT
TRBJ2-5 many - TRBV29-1 CSVASDSDRGTQYF TGCAGCGTTGCAAGCGACAGCGACCGGGGGACCCAGTACTTC
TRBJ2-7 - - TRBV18 CASSPLFSINHSHEQYF TGTGCCAGCTCACCACTATTCTCCATAAACCACTCCCACGAGCAGTACTTC
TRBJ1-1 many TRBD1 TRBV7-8 CASSLGRGRRFTEAFF TGTGCCAGCAGCTTAGGGAGGGGGCGGAGGTTCACTGAAGCTTTCTTT
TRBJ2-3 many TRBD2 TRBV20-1 CSASSSGGRTDTQYF TGCAGTGCTAGCTCCAGCGGGGGGCGCACAGATACGCAGTATTTT
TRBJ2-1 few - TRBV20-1 CSASETLGGEQFF TGCAGTGCTAGCGAGACTCTGGGCGGTGAGCAGTTCTTC
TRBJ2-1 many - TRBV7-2 CASSFLASSYNEQFF TGTGCCAGCAGCTTTCTAGCGAGCTCCTACAATGAGCAGTTCTTC
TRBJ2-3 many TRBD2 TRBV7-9 CASSSRTSGGRGGQYF TGTGCCAGCAGCTCCCGGACTAGCGGGGGCCGGGGGGGGCAGTATTTT
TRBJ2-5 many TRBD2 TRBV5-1 CASSLGASGEETQYF TGCGCCAGCAGCTTGGGAGCTAGCGGTGAAGAGACCCAGTACTTC
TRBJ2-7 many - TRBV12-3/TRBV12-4 CASSLAPHYEQYF TGTGCCAGCAGTTTAGCCCCTCACTACGAGCAGTACTTC
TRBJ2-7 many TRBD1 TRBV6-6 CASTHGQGSYEQYF TGTGCCAGCACCCACGGACAGGGCTCCTACGAGCAGTACTTC